Shown below are 10 T cell receptor beta chains from a single sample sequenced in a study of Graves' ophthalmopathy and Graves' hyperthyroidism. RNA served as the template for amplifying TCR beta CDR3 regions. In the first round, RT-PCR was carried out with HTBI primers, and a multiplex PCR formed the second round. TCRdb independently ran MiXCR on the multiplex PCR reads; one entry per CDR3 protein. Of 340,000 or so distinct CDR3 sequences listed, 17% are singletons. Specimen: peripheral blood. The receptor source for this set is an adult man with Graves' ophthalmopathy.

In this sample, this clonotype turned up many times. The chain combines TRBV11-2 with TRBJ2-5, with a weak D call TRBD2 (5 bases). This CDR3 comprises 16 residues. Germline lookup yields CDR1 SGHAT and CDR2 FQNNGV. V was clipped by 5 bases and J by 2 bases, with 18 bases between them. The CDR3 DNA sequence: TGTGCCAGCAGCCCTGCGTCGAGGGAAAGGCAAGAGACCCAGTACTTC. Protein sequence: CASSPASRERQETQYF.

Ten or more counts support this clonotype. The rearrangement links TRBV6-5 to TRBJ2-7; a possible D gene is TRBD1 (5 bases). The CDR3 spans 16 residues. The V and J ends lost 4 bases and 2 bases respectively, with 18 bases between them. Germline lookup yields CDR1 MNHEY and CDR2 SVGAGI. The CDR3 DNA reads TGTGCCAGCAGTTCCACCCGGGCGGCAGGGACCTACGAGCAGTACTTC. This sequence encodes CASSSTRAAGTYEQYF.

This clonotype occurred many times. The V call is TRBV6-1, the J call TRBJ2-7, with 10 bases fitting TRBD2. Looked up from germline, CDR1 is MNHNS and CDR2 is SASEGT. The CDR3 totals 13 residues. After removal of 6 bases from V and 2 bases from J, the junction contained 1 base not matched to a gene. CDR3 coding DNA: TGTGCCAGCAGAGCGGGAGGGACCTACGAGCAGTACTTC. It yields the protein CASRAGGTYEQYF.

This clonotype was recorded many times. This chain uses TRBV11-2 with TRBJ2-7; D is ambiguous. V shed 8 bases and J shed 2 bases, with 19 bases lying between them. The CDR3 loop spans 15 amino acids. CDR1 is SGHAT, CDR2 FQNNGV, per germline. For the CDR3, the DNA is TGTGCCAGCGGGAAACGGACCCAAAGTCCCTACGAGCAGTACTTC. Its protein product is CASGKRTQSPYEQYF.

The V call is TRBV7-6, the J call TRBJ1-3; D unresolved. The CDR3 is 16 residues long. Germline CDR1 is SGHVS and CDR2 is FNYEAQ. The V end was cut by 1 base, the J end by 0 bases, with 10 bases between. The CDR3 is CASSLDRPLSGNTIYF. The CDR3 DNA reads as TGTGCCAGCAGCTTAGATCGGCCCCTCTCTGGAAACACCATATATTTT.

Only a few counts were recorded for this clonotype. This chain connects TRBV7-9 to TRBJ1-1; D not resolved. This CDR3 region has 14 residues. Germline V CDR1 and CDR2: SEHNR, FQNEAQ (reference sequence). Trimming pared 2 bases from V and 1 base from J, leaving 8 bases between. This CDR3 is CASSLLFGNTEAFF. CDR3 nucleotides: TGTGCCAGCAGCTTATTGTTCGGGAACACTGAAGCTTTCTTT.

This clonotype showed up many times. V gene TRBV27 combines with J gene TRBJ2-5; no clear D. V was shortened by 6 bases and J by 5 bases, with 22 bases between the two germline ends. The CDR3 is made up of 16 amino acids. Germline CDR1 reads MNHEY; CDR2 reads SMNVEV (reference sequence). DNA of the CDR3: TGTGCCAGCAGCCTTCAATGGGGTGCTTTCGGGGAGACCCAGTACTTC. Protein product: CASSLQWGAFGETQYF.

This clonotype was counted at least ten times. The chain uses TRBV7-2 and TRBJ2-5; the D gene is possibly TRBD1 (6 bases). The CDR3 is made up of 15 amino acids. Germline V gives CDR1 SGHTA, CDR2 FQGNSA. V lost 0 bases and J lost 2, with 10 bases in between. The CDR3 bases are TGTGCCAGCAGCTTAGCGTCGACAGGACAAGAGACCCAGTACTTC. Its protein is CASSLASTGQETQYF.

In this sample, this clonotype turned up many times. The V call is TRBV19, the J call TRBJ1-2; 7 bases fit TRBD1. In germline, CDR1 is LNHDA, CDR2 SQIVND (reference sequence). After removal of 3 bases from V and 2 bases from J, the junction contained 6 bases not matched to a gene. There are 15 residues in the CDR3. This chain's CDR3 is CASSMRTGGNYGYTF. The CDR3, as DNA: TGTGCCAGTAGTATGAGGACAGGAGGGAACTATGGCTACACCTTC.

This clonotype has at least ten counts. This chain uses TRBV2 with TRBJ1-6; D is unclear. Germline values: CDR1 SNHLY, CDR2 FYNNEI. V was shortened by 8 bases and J by 14 bases, with 19 bases between the two germline ends. The CDR3 runs 13 residues. The CDR3 sequence is CASQDPTLLSLHF. In nucleotides, the CDR3 is TGTGCCAGCCAAGACCCTACACTATTATCCCTCCACTTT.